Presented here are 18 T cell receptor beta chains from one specimen sequenced in a study of T cell repertoires in cytomegalovirus infection. One entry per CDR3 protein results from TCRdb running MiXCR on the reads. The sample has 160,000 or so distinct CDR3 sequences, roughly 20% seen once; the top ten hold roughly 25%. No cognate antigen is known for these TCRs. The material was CD8+ T cells from cultured PBMCs, obtained from culture after CMV antigen stimulation. These receptors were obtained from a human donor in good health (CMV status not recorded). Some clones in this sample may be carry-over from other donors' samples.

The chain couples TRBV7-2 to TRBJ1-6; D is uncertain. This CDR3 contains 14 residues. The germline V gene encodes CDR1 SGHTA and CDR2 FQGNSA. V was pared by 5 bases and J by 3 bases, with 8 bases between. Here the CDR3 reads CASSREGYNSPLHF. The DNA of the CDR3 is TGTGCCAGCAGCCGCGAAGGCTATAATTCACCCCTCCACTTT. Full variable domain (missing parts from reference TRBV7-2 and TRBJ1-6): GAGVSQSPSNKVTEKGKDVELRCDPISGHTALYWYRQSLGQGLEFLIYFQGNSAPDKSGLPSDRFSAERTGGSVSTLTIQRTQQEDSAVYLCASSREGYNSPLHFGNGTRLTVT.

The chain carries TRBV12-3 or TRBV12-4 and TRBJ2-5; 7 bases match TRBD2. This CDR3 region has 12 residues. J lost 13 bases, V lost 7 bases, and 12 bases had no gene match. CDR3 residues: CASTSGEGPRYF. The CDR3 DNA sequence: TGTGCCAGCACCTCCGGGGAGGGCCCTAGGTACTTC.

This clonotype occurred many times. The chain employs TRBV7-2 and TRBJ1-5; TRBD1 matches 10 bases. The J segment lost 3 bases and the V segment lost 1 base, leaving 6 bases of the junction unmatched. This CDR3 contains 17 residues. Germline values: CDR1 SGHTA, CDR2 FQGNSA. CDR3 sequence reads: CASSLEMGQGPNQPQHF. The DNA of the CDR3 is TGTGCCAGCAGCTTAGAGATGGGACAGGGGCCCAATCAGCCCCAGCATTTT.

The V call is TRBV12-3 or TRBV12-4, the J call TRBJ1-2; no reliable D call. CDR3 length: 13 residues. Trimming took 1 base from V and 4 from J, leaving 7 bases between them. CDR3 bases: TGTGCCAGCAGTTTAGGTTACTCCTATGGCTACACCTTC. Amino acid sequence: CASSLGYSYGYTF.

The chain combines TRBV3-1 with TRBJ1-6, with D possibly matching TRBD1 (6 bases). CDR3 length: 18 amino acids. V shed 0 bases and J shed 0 bases, with 12 bases lying between them. In germline, CDR1 is LGHDT, CDR2 YNNKEL (reference sequence). The CDR3 sequence: CASSQESRGFSYNSPLHF. DNA for the CDR3: TGTGCCAGCAGCCAAGAATCCAGGGGCTTCTCCTATAATTCACCCCTCCACTTT.

This chain connects TRBV25-1 to TRBJ1-6; D is ambiguous. This CDR3 is 15 amino acids long. Looked up from germline, CDR1 is MGHDK and CDR2 is SYGVNS. Trimming removed 1 base at V and 7 bases at J, with 11 bases between. The DNA for the CDR3 is TGTGCCAGCAGTGAATTGCGTGGCATCAATTCACCCCTCCACTTT. Residues: CASSELRGINSPLHF.

The gene calls are TRBV7-2 and TRBJ2-7; the match to TRBD1 covers 9 bases. Germline assignment: CDR1 SGHTA and CDR2 FQGNSA. Trimming took 5 bases from V and 3 from J; bases not matched to a gene: 8. CDR3 length: 15 residues. The CDR3 coding sequence is TGTGCCAGCAGCGCGACAGGGGGGGAATACTACGAGCAGTACTTC. This translates into CASSATGGEYYEQYF.

The chain uses TRBV10-3 and TRBJ1-4; possibly TRBD1 for D (5 bases). V lost 10 bases and J 8 bases, leaving 20 bases between the germline ends. The V gene's germline CDR1 is ENHRY and CDR2 SYGVKD. The CDR3 runs 14 residues. This CDR3 is CATRSGREAEKLFF. The DNA for the CDR3 is TGTGCCACCCGGTCGGGCAGGGAGGCCGAAAAACTGTTTTTT.

In this sample, this clonotype turned up once. The chain joins TRBV4-1 to TRBJ2-1; tentatively, D is TRBD2 (6 bases). This CDR3 is built from 15 residues. Germline CDR1 is MGHRA and CDR2 is YSYEKL. The germline V and J ends were trimmed by 4 bases and 5 bases, with 15 bases remaining between them. The CDR3 region is CASSLRRDFDNEQFF. The CDR3 nucleotides are TGCGCCAGCAGCCTTCGTCGGGACTTTGACAATGAGCAGTTCTTC.

The chain uses TRBV7-2 and TRBJ1-1; 7 nucleotides agree with TRBD1. CDR3 size: 14 residues. The V gene's germline CDR1 is SGHTA and CDR2 FQGNSA. J lost 1 base, V lost 5 bases, and 4 bases had no gene match. CDR3: CASSARTGNTEAFF. As DNA, the CDR3 is TGTGCCAGCAGCGCCCGGACAGGGAACACTGAAGCTTTCTTT.

The CDR3 here is CASSSWGGGYTF. The CDR3 DNA follows: TGTGCCAGCAGCTCCTGGGGTGGTGGCTACACCTTC. V and J are TRBV11-2 and TRBJ1-2; D is undetermined. Per the germline V gene, CDR1 is SGHAT and CDR2 is FQNNGV. CDR3 length: 12 amino acids. The V end lost 4 bases, the J end lost 7 bases, and 10 bases lay between the germline ends.

This clonotype showed up just a few times. The chain recombines TRBV7-2 with TRBJ1-6; D ambiguous. Germline assignment: CDR1 SGHTA and CDR2 FQGNSA. CDR3 size: 16 residues. V was cut by 5 bases and J by 4 bases, with 15 bases left in between. The CDR3 DNA reads TGTGCCAGCAGCAATTGGCGAGTAGGGTATAATTCACCCCTCCACTTT. Encoded protein: CASSNWRVGYNSPLHF.

This clonotype was observed a single time. The rearrangement links TRBV6-5 to TRBJ1-5; TRBD1 might be the D (6 bases). Trimming left V 1 base short and J 5 bases short, with 27 bases between. This CDR3 is built from 20 residues. The germline V gene encodes CDR1 MNHEY and CDR2 SVGAGI. The CDR3: CASSYWPIDRTQAGDQPQHF. The CDR3 DNA reads TGTGCCAGCAGTTACTGGCCGATCGACAGGACCCAAGCTGGGGATCAGCCCCAGCATTTT.

This clonotype was detected only a few times. The V gene is TRBV6-2 or TRBV6-3, the J gene TRBJ2-7; unclear D gene. Germline assignment: CDR1 MNHEY and CDR2 SVGEGT. This CDR3 has 13 residues. V lost 2 bases and J 2 bases, leaving 7 bases between the germline ends. CDR3: CASSYGNTYEQYF. DNA of the CDR3: TGTGCCAGCAGTTACGGGAACACCTACGAGCAGTACTTC.

The chain recombines TRBV27 with TRBJ2-7; no firm D call. The length of the CDR3 is 12 residues. Germline CDR1 reads MNHEY; CDR2 reads SMNVEV (reference sequence). V was trimmed by 7 bases and J by 0 bases, leaving 7 bases between them. The CDR3 here is CASTASSYEQYF. In nucleotides, the CDR3 is TGTGCCAGCACGGCAAGCTCCTACGAGCAGTACTTC.

The V call is TRBV12-3 or TRBV12-4, the J call TRBJ2-1; D ambiguous. The V and J ends lost 3 bases and 2 bases respectively, with 11 bases between them. This CDR3 is built from 15 residues. The CDR3 region has the DNA TGTGCCAGCAGTTTGCCAGGCTATCCCTACAATGAGCAGTTCTTC. It codes for CASSLPGYPYNEQFF.

The sample holds a few counts of this clonotype. The chain couples TRBV7-9 to TRBJ1-1; D perhaps matches TRBD1 (5 bases). There are 15 residues in the CDR3. Trimming took off 2 bases at V and 7 bases at J, with 17 bases between the two ends. Germline values: CDR1 SEHNR, CDR2 FQNEAQ (reference sequence). The CDR3 region is CASSLMLLREHEAFF. CDR3 in DNA: TGTGCCAGCAGCTTAATGCTTCTCAGGGAGCATGAAGCTTTCTTT.

The J gene is TRBJ1-5, the V gene TRBV7-8; perhaps TRBD1 as D (6 bases). CDR3 length: 11 residues. V dropped 5 bases and J dropped 11 bases, with 10 bases sitting between them. CDR1 is SGHVS, CDR2 FQNEAQ, per germline. CDR3 sequence reads: CASSETGTQHF. The CDR3 DNA follows: TGTGCCAGCAGCGAAACAGGGACCCAGCATTTT.